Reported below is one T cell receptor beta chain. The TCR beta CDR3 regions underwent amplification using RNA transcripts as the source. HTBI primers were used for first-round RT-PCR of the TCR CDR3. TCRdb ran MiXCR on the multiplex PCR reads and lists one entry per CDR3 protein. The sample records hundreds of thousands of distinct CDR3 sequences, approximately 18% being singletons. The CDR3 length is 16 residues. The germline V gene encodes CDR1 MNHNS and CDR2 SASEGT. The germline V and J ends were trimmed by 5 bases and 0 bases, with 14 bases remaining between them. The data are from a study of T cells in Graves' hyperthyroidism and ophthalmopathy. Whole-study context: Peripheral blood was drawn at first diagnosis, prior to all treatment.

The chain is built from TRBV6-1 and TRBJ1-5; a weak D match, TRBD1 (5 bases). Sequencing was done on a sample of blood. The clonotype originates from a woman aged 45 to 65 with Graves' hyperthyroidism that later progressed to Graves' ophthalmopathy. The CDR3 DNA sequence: TGTGCCAGCAGTCCCCCGGGGGGGGATAGCAATCAGCCCCAGCATTTT. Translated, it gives CASSPPGGDSNQPQHF.